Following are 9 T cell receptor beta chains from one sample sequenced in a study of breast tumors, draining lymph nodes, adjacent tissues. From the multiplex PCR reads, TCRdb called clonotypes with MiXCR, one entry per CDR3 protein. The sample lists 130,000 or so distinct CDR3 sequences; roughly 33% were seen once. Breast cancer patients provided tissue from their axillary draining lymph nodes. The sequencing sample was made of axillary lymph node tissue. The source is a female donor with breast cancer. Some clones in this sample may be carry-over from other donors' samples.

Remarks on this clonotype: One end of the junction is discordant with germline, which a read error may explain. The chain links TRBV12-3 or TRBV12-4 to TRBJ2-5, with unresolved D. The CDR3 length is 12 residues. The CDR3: CASSSPGEAQYF. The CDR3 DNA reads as TGTGCCAGCAGCTCCCCCGGAGAGGCCCAGTACTTC.

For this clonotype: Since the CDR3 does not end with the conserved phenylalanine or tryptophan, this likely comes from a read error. Here the CDR3 reads CASSLSREDYGYTL. CDR3 coding DNA: TGTGCCAGCAGCCTTAGCCGTGAAGACTATGGCTACACCCTC. The chain combines TRBV7-9 with TRBJ1-2; no reliable D call. V was trimmed by 5 bases and J by 3 bases, leaving 13 bases between them. The CDR3 runs to 14 residues. Germline CDR1 and CDR2: SEHNR and FQNEAQ (reference sequence).

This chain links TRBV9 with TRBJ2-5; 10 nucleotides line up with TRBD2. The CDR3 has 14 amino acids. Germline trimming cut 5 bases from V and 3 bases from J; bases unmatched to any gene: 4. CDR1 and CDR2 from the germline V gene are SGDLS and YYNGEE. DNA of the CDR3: TGTGCCAGCAGTGCAGGACTAGCGGAAGAGACCCAGTACTTC. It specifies CASSAGLAEETQYF.

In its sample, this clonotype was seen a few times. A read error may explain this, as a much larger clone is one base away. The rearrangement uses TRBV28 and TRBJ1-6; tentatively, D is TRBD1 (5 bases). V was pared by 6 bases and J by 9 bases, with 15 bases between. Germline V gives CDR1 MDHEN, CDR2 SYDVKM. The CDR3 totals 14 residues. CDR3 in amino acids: CASSGAWGASPLHF. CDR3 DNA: TGTGCCAGCAGCGGGGCCTGGGGTGCTTCACCCCTCCACTTT.

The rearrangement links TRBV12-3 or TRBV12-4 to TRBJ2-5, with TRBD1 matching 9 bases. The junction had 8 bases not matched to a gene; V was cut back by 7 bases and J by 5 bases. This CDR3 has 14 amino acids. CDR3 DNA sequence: TGTGCCAGCACCCCGGGACAGGGAGTGGAGACCCAGTACTTC. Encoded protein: CASTPGQGVETQYF.

The CDR3 region is CASSKAGEADTQYF. In DNA form, the CDR3 reads TGTGCCAGCAGCAAGGCGGGGGAGGCAGATACGCAGTATTTT. V usage is TRBV9 and J usage is TRBJ2-3; 7 nucleotides align to TRBD2. CDR3 length: 14 amino acids. With 4 bases clipped from V and 4 bases from J, the junction kept 6 bases outside the gene matches. Germline CDR1 and CDR2: SGDLS and YYNGEE.

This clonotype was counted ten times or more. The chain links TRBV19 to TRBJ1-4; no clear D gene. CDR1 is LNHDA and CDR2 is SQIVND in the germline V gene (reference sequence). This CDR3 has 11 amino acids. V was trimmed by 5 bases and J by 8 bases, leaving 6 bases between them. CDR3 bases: TGTGCCAGTAGTTCATGGGAAAAACTGTTTTTT. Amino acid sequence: CASSSWEKLFF.

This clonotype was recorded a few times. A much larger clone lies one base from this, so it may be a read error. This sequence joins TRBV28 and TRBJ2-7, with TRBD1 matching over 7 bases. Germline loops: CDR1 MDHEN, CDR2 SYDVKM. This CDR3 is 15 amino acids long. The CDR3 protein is CASSSWTGPSYEQCF. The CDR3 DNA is TGTGCCAGCAGTTCATGGACAGGACCATCCTACGAGCAGTGCTTC.

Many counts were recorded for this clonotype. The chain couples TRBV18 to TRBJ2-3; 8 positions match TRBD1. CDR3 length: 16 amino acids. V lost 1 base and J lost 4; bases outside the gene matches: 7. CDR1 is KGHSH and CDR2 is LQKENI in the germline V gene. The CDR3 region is CASSPLGDRLPDTQYF. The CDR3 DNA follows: TGTGCCAGCTCACCACTTGGGGACAGGCTCCCAGATACGCAGTATTTT.